These 23 T cell receptor beta chains share one sample of origin, sequenced in a study of blood T cell repertoires in COVID-19. The repertoire was sequenced with immunoSEQ multiplex PCR; TCRdb's copy has only in-frame clones and lacks some. The table records some 15,000 clones, 70% to 90% of them present only once. The specimen was peripheral blood. The receptors come from a human donor in a cohort sampled during active COVID-19.

The chain is built from TRBV19 and TRBJ1-2; D is perhaps TRBD1 (6 bases). In germline, CDR1 is LNHDA, CDR2 SQIVND (reference sequence). V gave up 5 bases and J gave up 3 bases, with 7 bases separating them. The CDR3 has 12 residues. Written as DNA, the CDR3 is TGTGCCAGTAGTTCAGGGGACTATGGCTACACCTTC. Translated, it gives CASSSGDYGYTF.

The chain couples TRBV30 to TRBJ1-2, with D possibly matching TRBD1 (6 bases). With 4 bases removed from V and 7 bases from J, the gap between germline ends came to 19 bases. CDR3 length equals 14 residues. In germline, CDR1 is GTSNPN, CDR2 SVGIG (reference sequence). The DNA of the CDR3 is TGTGCCTGGAACCCTAAAACACAGGGTGGTGGCTACACCTTC. Protein sequence: CAWNPKTQGGGYTF.

The chain links TRBV4-1 to TRBJ2-1; 7 bases map to TRBD2. Germline trimming cut 4 bases from V and 0 bases from J; bases unmatched to any gene: 9. Germline V CDR1 and CDR2: MGHRA, YSYEKL. CDR3 length: 17 residues. In nucleotides, the CDR3 is TGCGCCAGCAGCCCCTTTTGGGGGGGGAGCTCCTACAATGAGCAGTTCTTC. Protein: CASSPFWGGSSYNEQFF.

V usage is TRBV7-8 and J usage is TRBJ2-7, with D possibly being TRBD2 (7 bases). Trimming cost V 8 bases and J 0 bases, with 17 bases left between them. The CDR3 length is 15 residues. Germline loops: CDR1 SGHVS, CDR2 FQNEAQ. The CDR3 nucleotides are TGTGCCAGCCGCGGCCGGGGGGCTCCCTCCTACGAGCAGTACTTC. It encodes CASRGRGAPSYEQYF.

This clone was recorded once. The chain recombines TRBV5-4 with TRBJ1-1; D gene unclear. This CDR3 is 14 amino acids long. V was trimmed by 4 bases and J by 6 bases, leaving 16 bases between them. Germline lookup yields CDR1 SGHNT and CDR2 YYREEE (reference sequence). CDR3 sequence (DNA): TGTGCCAGCAGCCAAACGGGAGGAGTAGCTGAAGCTTTCTTT. This sequence encodes CASSQTGGVAEAFF. Full variable domain (outside the CDR3, taken from reference TRBV5-4 and TRBJ1-1): ETGVTQSPTHLIKTRGQQVTLRCSSQSGHNTVSWYQQALGQGPQFIFQYYREEENGRGNFPPRFSGLQFPNYSSELNVNALELDDSALYLCASSQTGGVAEAFFGQGTRLTVV.

The genes are TRBV27 and TRBJ2-7; possibly TRBD1 for D (6 bases). The CDR3 is 14 residues long. Germline V gene sequence: CDR1 MNHEY, CDR2 SMNVEV (reference sequence). Deletions cut 5 bases from V and 2 bases from J, with 13 bases between. The CDR3, as DNA: TGTGCCAGCAGTGACCGGGACACAACCTACGAGCAGTACTTC. Protein sequence: CASSDRDTTYEQYF.

The CDR3 DNA is TGCGCCAGCAGCTTGGATTCCATTACCGGGGAGCTGTTTTTT. It encodes CASSLDSITGELFF. The chain links TRBV5-1 to TRBJ2-2; D gene unclear. Trimming shortened V by 0 bases and J by 5 bases, and 8 bases separated the two germline ends. CDR1 and CDR2 (germline): SGHRS, YFSETQ. The CDR3 loop spans 14 amino acids.

This clone is a singleton in its sample. This CDR3 reads CASRGGGDTEAFF. DNA for the CDR3: TGTGCCAGCAGGGGGGGAGGGGACACTGAAGCTTTCTTT. The J gene is TRBJ1-1, the V gene TRBV27; D is possibly TRBD1 (5 bases). This CDR3 is built from 13 residues. Germline CDR1 reads MNHEY; CDR2 reads SMNVEV (reference sequence). Trimming pared 6 bases from V and 3 bases from J, leaving 11 bases between.

The chain has TRBV27 and TRBJ1-1; D is unresolved. V lost 6 bases, J lost 2 bases, and 10 bases lay in between. Germline V gives CDR1 MNHEY, CDR2 SMNVEV (reference sequence). This CDR3 has 13 residues. CDR3: CASRPGINTEAFF. CDR3 bases: TGTGCCAGCAGACCGGGGATCAACACTGAAGCTTTCTTT.

J is TRBJ2-2 and V is TRBV5-6, with D possibly being TRBD1 (6 bases). Between the trimmed V and J ends, which lost 5 bases and 6 bases, there was a span of 11 bases. CDR1 is SGHDT, CDR2 YYEEEE, per germline. The length of the CDR3 is 13 residues. CDR3 DNA: TGTGCCAGCAGGTACAACAGGGCCGGGGAGCTGTTTTTT. It yields the protein CASRYNRAGELFF. The full variable domain, its missing parts supplied by reference TRBV5-6 and TRBJ2-2, is DAGVTQSPTHLIKTRGQQVTLRCSPKSGHDTVSWYQQALGQGPQFIFQYYEEEERQRGNFPDRFSGHQFPNYSSELNVNALLLGDSALYLCASRYNRAGELFFGEGSRLTVL.

This chain uses TRBV27 with TRBJ1-6; D might be TRBD1 (6 bases). Deletions cut 6 bases from V and 4 bases from J, with 16 bases between. The germline V gene encodes CDR1 MNHEY and CDR2 SMNVEV (reference sequence). CDR3 size: 16 residues. The CDR3: CASSRRQVWYNSPLHF. CDR3 coding DNA: TGTGCCAGCAGCCGAAGACAGGTTTGGTATAATTCACCCCTCCACTTT.

The chain has TRBV7-8 and TRBJ2-3; TRBD2 agrees at 10 bases. Germline CDR1 reads SGHVS; CDR2 reads FQNEAQ. The trim removed 3 bases at V and 0 bases at J, leaving 3 bases unmatched. CDR3 length: 16 residues. For the CDR3, the DNA is TGTGCCAGCAGCTTTATTAGCGGGAGGAGCACAGATACGCAGTATTTT. Translating gives CASSFISGRSTDTQYF.

The chain couples TRBV30 to TRBJ1-2; 12 bases are shared with TRBD1. From germline, CDR1 is GTSNPN and CDR2 SVGIG (reference sequence). The CDR3 spans 16 residues. Germline trimming cut 6 bases from V and 2 bases from J; bases unmatched to any gene: 10. As DNA, the CDR3 is TGTGCCTGCGACGGGACAGGGGGCGAAAGAAACTATGGCTACACCTTC. Its translation is CACDGTGGERNYGYTF. Together with reference TRBV30 and TRBJ1-2, the CDR3 gives the full variable domain: SQTIHQWPATLVQPVGSPLSLECTVEGTSNPNLYWYRQAAGRGLQLLFYSVGIGQISSEVPQNLSASRPQDRQFILSSKKLLLSDSGFYLCACDGTGGERNYGYTFGSGTRLTVV.

The rearrangement links TRBV19 to TRBJ1-5, with 8 bases lining up with TRBD1. The CDR3 runs 15 residues. The V gene's germline CDR1 is LNHDA and CDR2 SQIVND (reference sequence). The J segment lost 4 bases and the V segment lost 6 bases, leaving 8 bases of the junction unmatched. CDR3 DNA sequence: TGTGCCAGTAGACCCCGGGACAGGACTAATCAGCCCCAGCATTTT. This translates into CASRPRDRTNQPQHF.

This sequence joins TRBV7-9 and TRBJ2-5; tentatively, D is TRBD2 (5 bases). Looked up from germline, CDR1 is SEHNR and CDR2 is FQNEAQ (reference sequence). The CDR3 has 14 amino acids. The germline V and J ends were trimmed by 1 base and 2 bases, with 8 bases remaining between them. The CDR3 sequence: CASSLGWEQETQYF. The CDR3 nucleotides read TGTGCCAGCAGCTTAGGGTGGGAGCAAGAGACCCAGTACTTC.

The chain has TRBV19 and TRBJ1-2; D gene uncertain. The V gene's germline CDR1 is LNHDA and CDR2 SQIVND (reference sequence). The CDR3 is made up of 15 amino acids. V lost 4 bases and J lost 2, with 14 bases in between. The CDR3 sequence is CASSTRPLENYGYTF. The CDR3 DNA reads as TGTGCCAGTAGTACTCGACCGTTGGAGAACTATGGCTACACCTTC.

The rearrangement joins TRBV7-9 to TRBJ2-5, with a tentative D call TRBD2 (5 bases). The CDR3 contains 13 residues. Looked up from germline, CDR1 is SEHNR and CDR2 is FQNEAQ (reference sequence). The ends were cut back, 2 bases at V and 5 bases at J, with 9 bases in the middle. CDR3 sequence reads: CASSLLSGETQYF. DNA for the CDR3: TGTGCCAGCAGCTTACTATCGGGGGAGACCCAGTACTTC.

J is TRBJ1-5 and V is TRBV5-1; weak D call: TRBD1 (6 bases). Trimming took 5 bases from V and 7 from J, leaving 19 bases between them. In germline, CDR1 is SGHRS, CDR2 YFSETQ. The CDR3 spans 15 residues. DNA of the CDR3: TGCGCCAGCAGAAAGGACAGAGGGCCGGGGCAGCCCCAGCATTTT. Its protein is CASRKDRGPGQPQHF.

V usage is TRBV20-1 and J usage is TRBJ2-7, with TRBD1 as a possible D gene (6 bases). V gave up 3 bases and J gave up 1 base, with 10 bases separating them. Per the germline V gene, CDR1 is DFQATT and CDR2 is SNEGSKA (reference sequence). CDR3 size: 13 residues. The CDR3 DNA is TGCAGTGCTAGTGGGGGCAGATCCTACGAGCAGTACTTC. It yields the protein CSASGGRSYEQYF.

The rearrangement joins TRBV6-4 to TRBJ2-3; D call uncertain. The CDR3 contains 13 residues. V dropped 6 bases and J dropped 0 bases, with 7 bases sitting between them. The germline V gene has CDR1 MRHNA and CDR2 SNTAGT. In nucleotides, the CDR3 is TGTGCCAGCAGAGAGACTAGCACAGATACGCAGTATTTT. Translating it yields CASRETSTDTQYF.

The V and J genes are TRBV11-3 and TRBJ2-3, with D maybe TRBD2 (5 bases). V was cut by 2 bases and J by 1 base, with 7 bases left in between. The CDR3 has 14 residues. The germline gives CDR1 SGHNT, CDR2 YENEEA. CDR3 DNA sequence: TGTGCCAGCAGCTTAACAGCGGGCACAGATACGCAGTATTTT. It is translated as CASSLTAGTDTQYF. Together with reference TRBV11-3 and TRBJ2-3, the CDR3 gives the full variable domain: EAGVVQSPRYKIIEKKQPVAFWCNPISGHNTLYWYLQNLGQGPELLIRYENEEAVDDSQLPKDRFSAERLKGVDSTLKIQPAELGDSAVYLCASSLTAGTDTQYFGPGTRLTVL.

This clone occurred once. The chain is built from TRBV30 and TRBJ2-2, with 8 bases matching TRBD2. CDR1 is GTSNPN and CDR2 is SVGIG in the germline V gene (reference sequence). CDR3 length: 15 amino acids. With 2 bases clipped from V and 4 bases from J, the junction kept 6 bases outside the gene matches. This chain's CDR3 is CAWSSSGGITGELFF. The CDR3 DNA follows: TGTGCCTGGAGTTCCTCGGGAGGGATCACCGGGGAGCTGTTTTTT. The full variable domain, in which reference TRBV30 and TRBJ2-2 provide the parts outside the CDR3, is SQTIHQWPATLVQPVGSPLSLECTVEGTSNPNLYWYRQAAGRGLQLLFYSVGIGQISSEVPQNLSASRPQDRQFILSSKKLLLSDSGFYLCAWSSSGGITGELFFGEGSRLTVL.

This clone has just a few counts. The chain combines TRBV3-1 (or the pseudogene TRBV3-2) with TRBJ2-7; no firm D call. Per the germline V gene, CDR1 is LGHDT and CDR2 is YNNKEL (reference sequence). This CDR3 is built from 11 residues. With 2 bases removed from V and 5 bases from J, the gap between germline ends came to 4 bases. The CDR3 region has the DNA TGTGCCAGCAGCCAATTCAACGAGCAGTACTTC. It is translated as CASSQFNEQYF.